The sample holds many counts of the clone carrying this T cell receptor beta chain. Antigen specificity is unknown. Researchers amplified the TCR beta CDR3 regions from RNA transcripts. Researchers ran a first-round RT-PCR on the TCR CDR3 using the HTBI primer set. TCRdb re-called the multiplex PCR reads through MiXCR, storing one row per CDR3 protein. The table has some 760,000 distinct CDR3 sequences, less than 15% seen once; the top ten hold about a tenth. The data originate from a study of T cells in Graves' hyperthyroidism and ophthalmopathy. Study at large: Staff took peripheral blood when the initial diagnosis was made, before any treatment began. Points from the study as a whole: Stable hyperthyroidism and ophthalmopathy were separated using 13 V-J signatures.

Sequenced input: blood. The TCR originated in a woman aged 18-30 years with Graves' hyperthyroidism.

The CDR3 here is CASSLEGGGTEAFF. In DNA form, the CDR3 reads TGTGCCAGCAGCTTAGAGGGAGGGGGCACTGAAGCTTTCTTT. The chain employs TRBV7-9 and TRBJ1-1, with D possibly matching TRBD1 (6 bases). The CDR3 length is 14 residues. Germline V CDR1 and CDR2: SEHNR, FQNEAQ (reference sequence). V was pared by 1 base and J by 4 bases, with 10 bases between.